This T cell receptor beta chain emerged from a study of blood T cell repertoires in COVID-19. The repertoire was sequenced with immunoSEQ multiplex PCR; TCRdb's copy has only in-frame clones and lacks some. The sample lists about 120,000 clones, approximately 87% occurring once. The CDR3 runs to 16 residues. Looked up from germline, CDR1 is SGHVS and CDR2 is FQNEAQ. The germline V and J ends were trimmed by 1 base and 0 bases, with 11 bases remaining between them. The chain is built from TRBV7-8 and TRBJ2-3; tentatively, D is TRBD2 (5 bases). This sequence was found in a man under 40 with acute or convalescent COVID-19. The sequencing sample was made of peripheral blood. CDR3 bases: TGTGCCAGCAGCTTAGTGTCGGGCGGGAGCACAGATACGCAGTATTTT. Its translation: CASSLVSGGSTDTQYF.